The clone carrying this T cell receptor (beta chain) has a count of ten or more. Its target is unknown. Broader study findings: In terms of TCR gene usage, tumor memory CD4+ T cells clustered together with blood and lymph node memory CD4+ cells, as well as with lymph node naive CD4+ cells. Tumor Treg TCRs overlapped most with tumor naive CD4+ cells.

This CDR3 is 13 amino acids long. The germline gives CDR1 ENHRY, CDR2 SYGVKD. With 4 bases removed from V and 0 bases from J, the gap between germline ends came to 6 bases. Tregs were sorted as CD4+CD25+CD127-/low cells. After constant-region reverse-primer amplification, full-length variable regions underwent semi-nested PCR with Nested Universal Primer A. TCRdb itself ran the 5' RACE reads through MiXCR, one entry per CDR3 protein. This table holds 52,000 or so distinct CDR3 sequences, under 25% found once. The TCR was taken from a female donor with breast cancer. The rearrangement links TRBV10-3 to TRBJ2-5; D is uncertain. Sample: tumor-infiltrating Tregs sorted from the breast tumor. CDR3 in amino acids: CAISGDDQETQYF. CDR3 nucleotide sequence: TGTGCCATCAGTGGTGACGACCAAGAGACCCAGTACTTC.